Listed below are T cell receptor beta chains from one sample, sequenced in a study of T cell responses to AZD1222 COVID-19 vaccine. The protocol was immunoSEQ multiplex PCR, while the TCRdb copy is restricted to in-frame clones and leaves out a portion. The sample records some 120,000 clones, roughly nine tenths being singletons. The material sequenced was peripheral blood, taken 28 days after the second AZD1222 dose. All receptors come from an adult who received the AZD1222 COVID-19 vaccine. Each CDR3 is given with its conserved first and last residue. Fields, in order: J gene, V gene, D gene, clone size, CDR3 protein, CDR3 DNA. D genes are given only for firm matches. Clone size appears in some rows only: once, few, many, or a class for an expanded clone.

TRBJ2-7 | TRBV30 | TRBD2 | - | CAWSPGTSGAEQYF | TGTGCCTGGAGTCCCGGGACTAGCGGGGCCGAGCAGTACTTC
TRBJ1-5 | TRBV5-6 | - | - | CASSLMRVGQPQHF | TGTGCCAGCAGCTTGATGAGGGTCGGACAGCCCCAGCATTTT
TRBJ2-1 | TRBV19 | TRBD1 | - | CASSSRDRGSNEQFF | TGTGCCAGTAGTTCCCGGGACAGGGGTTCGAATGAGCAGTTCTTC
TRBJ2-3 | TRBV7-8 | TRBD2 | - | CASSGTSWGTSGHTDTQYF | TGTGCCAGCAGCGGAACCTCGTGGGGGACTAGCGGGCACACAGATACGCAGTATTTT
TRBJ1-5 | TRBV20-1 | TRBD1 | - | CSASWQGAGNQPQHF | TGCAGTGCTAGTTGGCAGGGGGCCGGCAATCAGCCCCAGCATTTT
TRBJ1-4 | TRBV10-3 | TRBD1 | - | CATAGQGGATNEKLFF | TGTGCCACCGCGGGACAGGGGGGGGCAACTAATGAAAAACTGTTTTTT
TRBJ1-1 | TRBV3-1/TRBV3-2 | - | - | CASSQDPPHLNTEAFF | TGTGCCAGCAGCCAAGATCCGCCCCACTTGAACACTGAAGCTTTCTTT
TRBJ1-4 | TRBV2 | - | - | CASSSRTPSNEKLFF | TGTGCCAGCAGTTCACGGACACCTTCGAATGAAAAACTGTTTTTT
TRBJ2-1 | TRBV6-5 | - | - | CASSYYGEQFF | TGTGCCAGCAGTTACTATGGTGAGCAGTTCTTC
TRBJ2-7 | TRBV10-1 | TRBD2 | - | CASAGGAGSEQYF | TGCGCCAGTGCGGGGGGAGCGGGGTCCGAGCAGTACTTC
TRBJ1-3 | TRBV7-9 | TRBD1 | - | CASSAGQGAHGNTIYF | TGTGCCAGCAGCGCGGGACAGGGGGCTCATGGAAACACCATATATTTT
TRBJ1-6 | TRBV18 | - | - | CASSLEEVGTTLHF | TGTGCCAGCTCACTAGAAGAGGTGGGGACAACCCTCCACTTT
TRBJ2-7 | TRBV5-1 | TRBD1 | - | CASSSWTGGSSYEQYF | TGCGCCAGCAGCTCCTGGACAGGGGGCTCCTCCTACGAGCAGTACTTC
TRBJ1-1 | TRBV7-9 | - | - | CASSFGQSGNTEAFF | TGTGCCAGCAGCTTCGGACAGTCTGGGAACACTGAAGCTTTCTTT
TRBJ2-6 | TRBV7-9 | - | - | CASSLTVRNVLTF | TGTGCCAGCAGCTTGACAGTCCGGAACGTCCTGACTTTC
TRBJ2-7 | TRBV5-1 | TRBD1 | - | CASQGQGADEQYF | TGCGCCAGCCAGGGACAGGGGGCTGACGAGCAGTACTTC
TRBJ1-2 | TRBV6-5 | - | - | CASSYRAGEGYTF | TGTGCCAGCAGTTATCGGGCGGGGGAGGGCTACACCTTC
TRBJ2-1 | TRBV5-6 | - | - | CASSLVDNEQFF | TGTGCCAGCAGCTTGGTTGACAATGAGCAGTTCTTC
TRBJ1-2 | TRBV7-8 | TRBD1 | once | CASSKTNRGTTNYGYTF | TGTGCCAGCAGCAAAACCAACAGGGGAACCACTAACTATGGCTACACCTTC
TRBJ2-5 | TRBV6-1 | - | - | CASSEPPRGETQYF | TGTGCCAGCAGTGAACCCCCCCGGGGAGAGACCCAGTACTTC
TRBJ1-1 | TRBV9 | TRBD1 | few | CASSKTGSGEAFF | TGTGCCAGCAGCAAGACAGGGAGTGGTGAAGCTTTCTTT
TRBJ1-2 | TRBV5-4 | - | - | CASSPDSSYGYTF | TGTGCCAGCAGCCCGGACAGTTCCTATGGCTACACCTTC
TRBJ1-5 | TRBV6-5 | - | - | CASMRGPNQPQHF | TGTGCCAGCATGAGGGGTCCCAATCAGCCCCAGCATTTT
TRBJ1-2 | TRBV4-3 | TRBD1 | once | CASSPSDRRGGYTF | TGCGCCAGCAGCCCCTCGGACAGGCGAGGAGGCTACACCTTC
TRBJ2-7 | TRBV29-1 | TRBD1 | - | CSVGTGELEQYF | TGCAGCGTTGGGACAGGGGAATTGGAGCAGTACTTC
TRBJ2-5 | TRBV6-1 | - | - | CASSEVTEETQYF | TGTGCCAGCAGTGAAGTTACAGAGGAGACCCAGTACTTC
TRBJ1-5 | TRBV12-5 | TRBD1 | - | CASGPTGAHSQPQHF | TGTGCTAGTGGGCCGACAGGGGCCCACTCTCAGCCCCAGCATTTT
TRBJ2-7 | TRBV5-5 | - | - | CASSPLGAGEQYF | TGTGCCAGCAGTCCGTTAGGGGCGGGGGAGCAGTACTTC
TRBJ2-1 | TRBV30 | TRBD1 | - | CAWDPGQGSYNEQFF | TGTGCCTGGGACCCGGGACAGGGCTCCTACAATGAGCAGTTCTTC